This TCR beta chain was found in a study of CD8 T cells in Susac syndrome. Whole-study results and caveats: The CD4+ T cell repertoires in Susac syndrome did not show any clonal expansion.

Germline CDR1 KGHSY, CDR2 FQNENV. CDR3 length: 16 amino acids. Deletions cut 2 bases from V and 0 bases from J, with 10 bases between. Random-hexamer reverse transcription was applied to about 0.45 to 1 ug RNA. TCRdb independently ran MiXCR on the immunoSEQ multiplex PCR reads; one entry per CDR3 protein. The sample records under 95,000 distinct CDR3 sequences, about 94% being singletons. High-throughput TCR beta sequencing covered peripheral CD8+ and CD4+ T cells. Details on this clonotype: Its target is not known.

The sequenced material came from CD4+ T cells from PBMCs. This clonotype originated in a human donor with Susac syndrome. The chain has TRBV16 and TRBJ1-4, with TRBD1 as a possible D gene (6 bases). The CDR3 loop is CASSQTTGATNEKLFF. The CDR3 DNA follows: TGTGCCAGCAGCCAAACGACAGGCGCAACTAATGAAAAACTGTTTTTT. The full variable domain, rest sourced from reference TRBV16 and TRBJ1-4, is GEEVAQTPKHLVRGEGQKAKLYCAPIKGHSYVFWYQQVLKNEFKFLISFQNENVFDETGMPKERFSAKCLPNSPCSLEIQATKLEDSAVYFCASSQTTGATNEKLFFGSGTQLSVL.